Listed below are T cell receptor beta chains from one sample, sequenced in a study of cytomegalovirus exposure and HLA in healthy donors. The protocol was immunoSEQ multiplex PCR, while the TCRdb copy is restricted to in-frame clones and leaves out a portion. Of some 160,000 clones in the sample, approximately 84% were seen once. Sample: PBMCs. The receptors shown here come from a man aged 45 to 65 in good health and CMV-seropositive. The CDR3 runs from the conserved cysteine through the conserved F or W. The D gene is left open where the match is weak. For some rows the clone size is stated as once, few or many, or as a class when expanded; others skip it.

NA,TRBV11-3,TRBJ2-5,NA,CASSLDRETQYF,TGTGCCAGCAGCTTAGATCGTGAGACCCAGTACTTC
NA,TRBV6-1,TRBJ1-3,NA,CASSEPGAGNTIYF,TGTGCCAGCAGTGAACCAGGGGCAGGAAACACCATATATTTT
TRBD2,TRBV2,TRBJ2-5,NA,CASSGGPSGGTQYF,TGTGCCAGCAGTGGAGGGCCTAGCGGGGGGACCCAGTACTTC
NA,TRBV4-1,TRBJ2-7,NA,CASSHAGGDYEQYF,TGCGCCAGCAGCCACGCTGGAGGGGACTACGAGCAGTACTTC
NA,TRBV5-1,TRBJ2-6,NA,CASSPVGGPGANVLTF,TGCGCCAGCAGCCCCGTCGGAGGGCCTGGGGCCAACGTCCTGACTTTC
NA,TRBV7-9,TRBJ2-2,NA,CASSSRAGELFF,TGTGCCAGCAGCTCCAGGGCCGGGGAGCTGTTTTTT
TRBD2,TRBV7-2,TRBJ2-1,few,CASSLGAGGINEQFF,TGTGCCAGCAGCCTAGGGGCGGGAGGAATTAATGAGCAGTTCTTC
TRBD1,TRBV5-1,TRBJ2-7,once,CASSLGQGRPYEQYF,TGCGCCAGCAGCCTCGGACAGGGAAGGCCCTACGAGCAGTACTTC
TRBD2,TRBV28,TRBJ2-3,NA,CASSSLRLAGGSDTQYF,TGTGCCAGCAGTTCCCTTCGACTAGCGGGAGGGTCGGATACGCAGTATTTT
TRBD2,TRBV11-1,TRBJ2-2,NA,CAVGFGEGHTGELFF,TGTGCCGTTGGTTTTGGGGAGGGCCACACCGGGGAGCTGTTTTTT
NA,TRBV18,TRBJ1-3,NA,CASSERNVDSGNTIYF,TGTGCCAGCTCAGAGCGAAACGTAGACTCTGGAAACACCATATATTTT
TRBD1,TRBV18,TRBJ1-1,NA,CASSDRGITEAFF,TGTGCCAGCTCAGACAGGGGTATCACTGAAGCTTTCTTT
NA,TRBV7-2,TRBJ2-7,NA,CASSSPSGEQWDEQYF,TGTGCCAGCAGCTCGCCCTCGGGGGAGCAGTGGGACGAGCAGTACTTC
TRBD1,TRBV4-2,TRBJ1-5,once,CASSQGDSYSNQPQHF,TGTGCCAGCAGCCAAGGGGACAGTTATAGCAATCAGCCCCAGCATTTT
NA,TRBV6-6,TRBJ1-1,NA,CASRTAPNTEAFF,TGTGCCAGCAGGACAGCGCCGAACACTGAAGCTTTCTTT
NA,TRBV5-8,TRBJ2-1,once,CASITRHLLYNEQFF,TGTGCCAGCATTACCCGTCACTTACTATACAATGAGCAGTTCTTC
TRBD1,TRBV28,TRBJ1-1,NA,CASWRQGASAEAFF,TGTGCCAGCTGGCGACAGGGGGCGAGCGCTGAAGCTTTCTTT
TRBD1,TRBV30,TRBJ1-4,NA,CAWSKQGATSNEKLFF,TGTGCCTGGAGTAAACAGGGGGCGACCTCAAATGAAAAACTGTTTTTT
TRBD1,TRBV9,TRBJ1-5,NA,CASSEPSGAGGHQPQHF,TGTGCCAGCAGCGAGCCCAGTGGGGCAGGGGGTCATCAGCCCCAGCATTTT
TRBD2,TRBV5-1,TRBJ2-1,NA,CASSSGGGSYNEQFF,TGCGCCAGCAGCTCTGGGGGGGGGTCCTACAATGAGCAGTTCTTC
NA,TRBV19,TRBJ1-2,NA,CASSIAETGLLYGYTF,TGTGCCAGTAGTATAGCGGAGACAGGCCTCCTCTATGGCTACACCTTC
NA,TRBV27,TRBJ2-1,NA,CASGPHGVYNEQFF,TGTGCCAGCGGTCCCCACGGGGTATACAATGAGCAGTTCTTC
NA,TRBV5-6,TRBJ1-5,NA,CASSSDRSNQPQHF,TGTGCCAGCAGCTCGGACAGAAGCAATCAGCCCCAGCATTTT
TRBD1,TRBV6-5,TRBJ2-7,NA,CASSNTGGNYEQYF,TGTGCCAGCAGCAATACAGGGGGCAACTACGAGCAGTACTTC
NA,TRBV11-2,TRBJ1-5,NA,CASSYEPNQPQHF,TGTGCCAGCAGCTATGAGCCGAATCAGCCCCAGCATTTT
TRBD1,TRBV6-5,TRBJ1-1,NA,CASRPTGYGGEAFF,TGTGCCAGCAGGCCGACAGGGTACGGGGGTGAAGCTTTCTTT
NA,TRBV7-6,TRBJ2-7,NA,CASSPNPQGVYEQYF,TGTGCCAGCAGCCCAAACCCACAGGGAGTTTACGAGCAGTACTTC
NA,TRBV30,TRBJ1-5,NA,CAWSVRGLGNQPQHF,TGTGCCTGGAGTGTAAGGGGCCTAGGCAATCAGCCCCAGCATTTT
TRBD2,TRBV28,TRBJ2-1,NA,CASRLAGGALSEQFF,TGTGCCAGCCGACTAGCGGGGGGGGCTTTGAGTGAGCAGTTCTTC
NA,TRBV6-5,TRBJ2-7,NA,CALKSEETYEQYF,TGTGCCCTCAAGTCGGAGGAAACCTACGAGCAGTACTTC
NA,TRBV28,TRBJ1-4,NA,CASTLGGQATNEKLFF,TGTGCCAGCACCCTTGGGGGACAAGCAACTAATGAAAAACTGTTTTTT
TRBD2,TRBV4-2,TRBJ2-1,once,CASSQGTSGSYHEQFF,TGTGCCAGCAGCCAAGGGACTAGCGGGAGTTACCATGAGCAGTTCTTC
NA,TRBV28,TRBJ1-5,once,CASMWTNQPQHF,TGTGCCAGCATGTGGACTAATCAGCCCCAGCATTTT
TRBD1,TRBV7-3,TRBJ2-5,NA,CASSVGQGAETQYF,TGTGCCAGCAGCGTTGGACAGGGGGCCGAGACCCAGTACTTC
TRBD1,TRBV6-5,TRBJ2-1,NA,CASSYVGTGRNEQFF,TGTGCCAGCAGCTACGTCGGGACAGGGCGGAATGAGCAGTTCTTC
TRBD2,TRBV27,TRBJ2-7,few,CASRRLAGSSSYEQYF,TGTGCCAGCAGGCGGCTAGCGGGGTCGAGCTCCTACGAGCAGTACTTC
TRBD1,TRBV27,TRBJ2-3,NA,CASRRTGGGSDTQYF,TGTGCCAGCAGGAGGACAGGGGGCGGGTCAGATACGCAGTATTTT
TRBD1,TRBV2,TRBJ2-7,NA,CASSEPGTAYYEQYF,TGTGCCAGCAGTGAACCTGGGACAGCCTATTACGAGCAGTACTTC
TRBD1,TRBV28,TRBJ2-7,NA,CASRSGTGPYEQYF,TGTGCCAGCAGGTCCGGGACAGGTCCCTACGAGCAGTACTTC
TRBD1,TRBV5-1,TRBJ2-7,NA,CASTLDRDEQYF,TGCGCCAGCACCTTGGACAGGGACGAGCAGTACTTC
TRBD2,TRBV5-1,TRBJ2-7,NA,CASSRTSGTYEQYF,TGCGCCAGCAGCCGGACTAGCGGGACCTACGAGCAGTACTTC
NA,TRBV4-1,TRBJ2-2,NA,CASSQGGGASTGELFF,TGCGCCAGCAGCCAAGGGGGTGGGGCGTCCACCGGGGAGCTGTTTTTT
TRBD2,TRBV5-1,TRBJ2-5,NA,CASRPTGGETQYF,TGCGCCAGCCGGCCAACGGGGGGGGAGACCCAGTACTTC
NA,TRBV7-7,TRBJ2-1,NA,CASSLRRESYNEQFF,TGTGCTAGCAGCTTACGAAGAGAATCCTACAATGAGCAGTTCTTC
NA,TRBV7-8,TRBJ2-1,NA,CASSLQYNEQFF,TGTGCCAGCAGCTTACAATACAATGAGCAGTTCTTC
NA,TRBV14,TRBJ2-7,once,CASSHSYEQYF,TGTGCCAGCAGCCACAGCTACGAGCAGTACTTC
TRBD2,TRBV27,TRBJ2-3,once,CASSLRAREGSTDTQYF,TGTGCCAGCAGTTTGAGGGCCCGGGAGGGTTCCACAGATACGCAGTATTTT
NA,TRBV6-6,TRBJ2-7,NA,CASRDTTPYEQYF,TGTGCCAGCAGGGACACGACACCCTACGAGCAGTACTTC
NA,TRBV7-9,TRBJ2-3,NA,CASSASGSTDTQYF,TGTGCCAGCAGCGCCTCCGGGAGCACAGATACGCAGTATTTT
NA,TRBV18,TRBJ1-5,NA,CASSPPAQPQHF,TGTGCCAGCTCACCACCGGCTCAGCCCCAGCATTTT
TRBD1,TRBV5-1,TRBJ2-1,once,CASSQQGGSYNEQFF,TGCGCCAGCAGCCAACAGGGGGGATCCTACAATGAGCAGTTCTTC
NA,TRBV28,TRBJ1-1,NA,CASVYSAEAFF,TGTGCCAGCGTTTACAGTGCTGAAGCTTTCTTT